These 29 T cell receptor beta chains originate from one sample sequenced in a study of T cell repertoires in cytomegalovirus infection. TCRdb ran MiXCR on the reads and lists one entry per CDR3 protein. Altogether a few hundred thousand distinct CDR3 sequences are present, about 28% being singletons, with the ten largest covering about 19%. What these receptors recognize is not known. This specimen consisted of cultured PBMCs, obtained from culture after CMV antigen stimulation. These receptors were collected from a human donor in good health (CMV status not recorded). Some clones in this sample may be carry-over from other donors' samples.

Comments on this clonotype: Germline is not matched at one junction end, which may reflect a read error. This chain connects TRBV28 to TRBJ1-6; 9 bases align to TRBD1. The CDR3 spans 16 residues. Germline V gene lookup returns CDR1 MDHEN and CDR2 SYDVKM. The CDR3 loop is CARSLTGTGSNSPLHF. CDR3 bases: TGTGCCCGCAGTTTAACCGGGACAGGGAGTAATTCACCCCTCCACTTT.

This chain links TRBV28 with TRBJ2-7; tentative D call: TRBD2 (6 bases). Germline CDR1 MDHEN, CDR2 SYDVKM. Deletions cut 5 bases from V and 0 bases from J, with 17 bases between. The CDR3 loop spans 16 amino acids. The CDR3 DNA sequence: TGTGCCAGCAGTGGGACTGTTTATACTACCTCCTACGAGCAGTACTTC. Translated, it gives CASSGTVYTTSYEQYF.

The rearrangement links TRBV11-2 to TRBJ2-4; weak D call: TRBD1 (6 bases). CDR1 is SGHAT, CDR2 FQNNGV, per germline. The CDR3 length is 15 residues. Trimming removed 4 bases from V and 5 bases from J, with 15 bases in between. The CDR3: CASSSNHRVENIQYF. In DNA, the CDR3 is TGTGCCAGCAGCTCAAATCACAGGGTTGAAAACATTCAGTACTTC.

The chain combines TRBV5-6 with TRBJ1-6; 7 positions match TRBD1. The CDR3 covers 15 residues. CDR1 and CDR2 from the germline V gene are SGHDT and YYEEEE. After removal of 0 bases from V and 5 bases from J, the junction contained 2 bases not matched to a gene. As DNA, the CDR3 is TGTGCCAGCAGCTTGGAAGGGGGCCATAATTCACCCCTCCACTTT. Translation gives CASSLEGGHNSPLHF.

The genes are TRBV30 and TRBJ1-6; 8 bases align to TRBD1. The CDR3 has 15 amino acids. Trimming cost V 2 bases and J 9 bases; bases outside gene matches: 9. Germline V gene data show CDR1 as GTSNPN and CDR2 as SVGIG (reference sequence). Here the CDR3 DNA reads TGTGCCTGGAGTATGTTAGCAGGGGGCCCTTCACCCCTCCACTTT. This encodes CAWSMLAGGPSPLHF. Full variable domain (remainder filled in from reference TRBV30 and TRBJ1-6): SQTIHQWPATLVQPVGSPLSLECTVEGTSNPNLYWYRQAAGRGLQLLFYSVGIGQISSEVPQNLSASRPQDRQFILSSKKLLLSDSGFYLCAWSMLAGGPSPLHFGNGTRLTVT.

This rearrangement joins TRBV7-9 to TRBJ2-1; maybe TRBD1 (6 bases). V shed 5 bases and J shed 7 bases, with 15 bases lying between them. The CDR3 loop spans 14 amino acids. Germline lookup yields CDR1 SEHNR and CDR2 FQNEAQ (reference sequence). The CDR3 loop reads CASSQKKTGNEQFF. As DNA, the CDR3 is TGTGCCAGCAGCCAGAAAAAGACAGGTAATGAGCAGTTCTTC.

This chain connects TRBV19 to TRBJ2-7; D is uncertain. The germline V gene has CDR1 LNHDA and CDR2 SQIVND (reference sequence). V lost 1 base, J lost 3 bases, and 7 bases lay in between. The CDR3 totals 13 residues. CDR3 amino acids: CASSIGRNYEQYF. As DNA, the CDR3 is TGTGCCAGTAGTATAGGCCGGAACTACGAGCAGTACTTC.

The rearrangement joins TRBV27 to TRBJ1-5; D is ambiguous. V lost 6 bases and J lost 5, with 11 bases in between. Germline assignment: CDR1 MNHEY and CDR2 SMNVEV (reference sequence). The CDR3 runs 13 residues. In DNA form, the CDR3 reads TGTGCCAGCAGGGCGGCTGCCTATCAGCCCCAGCATTTT. It translates to CASRAAAYQPQHF.

CDR3 loop: CATSAGGNTIYF. CDR3 coding DNA: TGTGCCACCAGTGCAGGGGGAAACACCATATATTTT. The gene calls are TRBV24-1 and TRBJ1-3; D is perhaps TRBD1 (5 bases). Trimming removed 5 bases from V and 4 bases from J, with 5 bases in between. The CDR3 length is 12 residues. Germline lookup yields CDR1 KGHDR and CDR2 SFDVKD.

The chain recombines TRBV11-2 with TRBJ1-1, with D maybe TRBD1 (5 bases). V was trimmed by 5 bases and J by 0 bases, leaving 7 bases between them. CDR1 SGHAT and CDR2 FQNNGV come from the germline V gene. This CDR3 has 13 amino acids. As DNA, the CDR3 is TGTGCCAGCAGCAGGGGAATGAACACTGAAGCTTTCTTT. This sequence encodes CASSRGMNTEAFF. Combining the CDR3 with reference TRBV11-2 and TRBJ1-1 gives the whole variable domain EAGVAQSPRYKIIEKRQSVAFWCNPISGHATLYWYQQILGQGPKLLIQFQNNGVVDDSQLPKDRFSAERLKGVDSTLKIQPAKLEDSAVYLCASSRGMNTEAFFGQGTRLTVV.

This clonotype appeared a few times. The chain employs TRBV30 and TRBJ2-3, with D possibly TRBD2 on 6 matching bases. The CDR3 is 14 amino acids. The germline V gene encodes CDR1 GTSNPN and CDR2 SVGIG (reference sequence). Trimming shortened V by 0 bases and J by 5 bases, and 12 bases separated the two germline ends. The chain's CDR3 is CAWSVPRRGDTQYF. In nucleotides, the CDR3 is TGTGCCTGGAGTGTACCCCGGAGGGGAGATACGCAGTATTTT.

This chain's CDR3 is CASSPPRVSSYNEQFF. CDR3 in DNA: TGTGCCAGCAGCCCTCCGAGGGTGAGCTCCTACAATGAGCAGTTCTTC. J is TRBJ2-1 and V is TRBV7-9; possible D gene TRBD2, 5 bases. The CDR3 length is 16 residues. Trimming took 5 bases from V and 0 from J, leaving 14 bases between them. Germline CDR1 is SEHNR and CDR2 is FQNEAQ (reference sequence).

The rearrangement joins TRBV20-1 to TRBJ1-4, with 7 bases aligning to TRBD1. The CDR3 has 13 residues. J lost 5 bases, V lost 5 bases, and 5 bases had no gene match. Germline values: CDR1 DFQATT, CDR2 SNEGSKA (reference sequence). DNA for the CDR3: TGCAGTGCTGCGGACAGGAGAAATGAAAAACTGTTTTTT. This codes for CSAADRRNEKLFF.

This clonotype was found a few times. The J gene is TRBJ2-1, the V gene TRBV28, with 9 bases identical to TRBD1. V trimming: 4 bases; J trimming: 9 bases; junction bases outside the gene matches: 10. Germline V gene data show CDR1 as MDHEN and CDR2 as SYDVKM. The CDR3 spans 15 residues. The CDR3 bases are TGTGCCAGCAGTTCTCCGGGACAGGGTACGAGTGAGCAGTTCTTC. It codes for CASSSPGQGTSEQFF.

This clonotype has more than one count but fewer than ten. The V call is TRBV27, the J call TRBJ1-5; unclear D gene. Deletions cut 3 bases from V and 9 bases from J, with 12 bases between. Germline CDR1 MNHEY, CDR2 SMNVEV (reference sequence). The CDR3 is 13 residues long. CDR3 nucleotide sequence: TGTGCCAGCAGTTTGGTCAAATTAGGGCCCCAGCATTTT. As protein: CASSLVKLGPQHF.

In its sample, this clonotype was seen a few times. The chain is built from TRBV4-1 and TRBJ2-7, with D perhaps matching TRBD1 (5 bases). The CDR3 has 13 residues. The V end lost 3 bases, the J end lost 4 bases, and 10 bases lay between the germline ends. Germline CDR1 reads MGHRA; CDR2 reads YSYEKL. CDR3 protein: CASSQNRLYEQYF. CDR3 DNA: TGCGCCAGCAGCCAGAACAGGTTATACGAGCAGTACTTC.

The chain employs TRBV10-3 and TRBJ2-5; D is perhaps TRBD2 (5 bases). V dropped 0 bases and J dropped 5 bases, with 16 bases sitting between them. This CDR3 comprises 16 residues. Germline CDR1 reads ENHRY; CDR2 reads SYGVKD. CDR3 DNA sequence: TGTGCCATCAGTGAGTCACGAGGAACGGGGAGTGAGACCCAGTACTTC. The encoded protein is CAISESRGTGSETQYF.

This clonotype occurred a few times. The chain carries TRBV10-3 and TRBJ2-7, with TRBD1 matching over 8 bases. The V gene end was trimmed by 6 bases and the J gene end by 3 bases; junction bases not matched to a gene: 7. CDR1 and CDR2 from the germline V gene are ENHRY and SYGVKD. CDR3 length: 14 amino acids. In DNA form, the CDR3 reads TGTGCCATCAGGGAAGACAGGGGCATCTACGAGCAGTACTTC. Protein: CAIREDRGIYEQYF.

This clonotype appeared many times. An end of the junction does not agree with germline; a read error may underlie this. The chain uses TRBV20-1 and TRBJ2-7; 8 positions agree with TRBD2. This CDR3 has 11 residues. Looked up from germline, CDR1 is DFQATT and CDR2 is SNEGSKA (reference sequence). CDR3 coding DNA: TGCAGTGCTACAAGGGGACTAGAGTTTGGCTTC. Amino acids: CSATRGLEFGF.

This clonotype was found once. The genes are TRBV6-1 and TRBJ1-2; tentative D call: TRBD1 (6 bases). This CDR3 is 14 amino acids long. The V end was cut by 1 base, the J end by 8 bases, with 14 bases between. Germline V gene lookup returns CDR1 MNHNS and CDR2 SASEGT. CDR3 in amino acids: CASSEGWGLGGYTF. CDR3 DNA: TGTGCCAGCAGTGAAGGATGGGGGCTAGGCGGCTACACCTTC.

Ten or more counts support this clonotype. The chain is built from TRBV7-2 and TRBJ1-1, with D possibly matching TRBD1 (6 bases). Deletions cut 6 bases from V and 4 bases from J, with 15 bases between. Germline CDR1 reads SGHTA; CDR2 reads FQGNSA. There are 14 residues in the CDR3. CDR3 loop: CASRGGGLLTEAFF. The CDR3 DNA follows: TGTGCCAGCAGAGGAGGGGGGTTGCTCACTGAAGCTTTCTTT.

V and J are TRBV28 and TRBJ1-1, with D maybe TRBD1 (5 bases). Between the trimmed V and J ends, which lost 4 bases and 5 bases, there was a span of 17 bases. This CDR3 comprises 15 residues. Germline loops: CDR1 MDHEN, CDR2 SYDVKM. The DNA for the CDR3 is TGTGCCAGCAGTTCCTCCGGGACCCCGAGGACTGAAGCTTTCTTT. This encodes CASSSSGTPRTEAFF.

The gene calls are TRBV7-9 and TRBJ2-7; no clear D. Germline assignment: CDR1 SEHNR and CDR2 FQNEAQ (reference sequence). Trimming stripped 3 bases from V and 2 bases from J, with 11 bases between. There are 14 residues in the CDR3. CDR3 nucleotides: TGTGCCAGCAGCTTTCAGACCGGCGCCTACGAGCAGTACTTC. Amino acid sequence: CASSFQTGAYEQYF.

This clonotype was counted between two and nine times. This rearrangement joins TRBV5-1 to TRBJ2-3; TRBD1 aligns across 8 bases. The CDR3 loop spans 16 amino acids. After removal of 0 bases from V and 5 bases from J, the junction contained 8 bases not matched to a gene. CDR1 is SGHRS, CDR2 YFSETQ, per germline. The CDR3 loop is CASSLGGTGVGDTQYF. In DNA, the CDR3 is TGCGCCAGCAGCTTGGGCGGGACAGGAGTTGGAGATACGCAGTATTTT.

There are many counts of this clonotype. The rearrangement uses TRBV7-8 and TRBJ1-5; D is unclear. This CDR3 has 13 residues. Trimming cost V 5 bases and J 7 bases, with 12 bases left between them. Germline V gene sequence: CDR1 SGHVS, CDR2 FQNEAQ. CDR3 nucleotide sequence: TGTGCCAGCAGCCAGACCCAAGGACAGCCCCAGCATTTT. The encoded protein is CASSQTQGQPQHF.

This clonotype was counted between two and nine times. The rearrangement links TRBV12-5 to TRBJ2-1, with 7 bases fitting TRBD1. The ends lost 0 bases at V and 14 bases at J; junction bases unmatched: 7. The CDR3 is made up of 13 amino acids. CDR1 LGHNT and CDR2 FRNRAP come from the germline V gene. The CDR3 is CASGLVRDREKFF. The CDR3, as DNA: TGTGCTAGTGGTTTGGTAAGAGACAGGGAAAAGTTCTTC.

The rearrangement uses TRBV5-6 and TRBJ2-2; either TRBD1 or TRBD2 may supply D (5 bases each). This CDR3 spans 15 amino acids. V lost 1 base and J 4 bases, leaving 11 bases between the germline ends. Germline CDR1 is SGHDT and CDR2 is YYEEEE. As DNA, the CDR3 is TGTGCCAGCAGCTTGCAACTAGGGGCCACCGGGGAGCTGTTTTTT. This translates into CASSLQLGATGELFF. Combining the CDR3 with reference TRBV5-6 and TRBJ2-2 gives the whole variable domain DAGVTQSPTHLIKTRGQQVTLRCSPKSGHDTVSWYQQALGQGPQFIFQYYEEEERQRGNFPDRFSGHQFPNYSSELNVNALLLGDSALYLCASSLQLGATGELFFGEGSRLTVL.

The sample holds a few counts of this clonotype. The rearrangement uses TRBV6-5 and TRBJ2-7; D perhaps matches TRBD2 (6 bases). Trimming removed 2 bases from V and 2 bases from J, with 19 bases in between. Germline assignment: CDR1 MNHEY and CDR2 SVGAGI. The CDR3 has 17 amino acids. The CDR3 loop is CASSYGAGAGKTYEQYF. The DNA of the CDR3 is TGTGCCAGCAGTTACGGGGCAGGAGCGGGTAAGACCTACGAGCAGTACTTC.

A note on this clonotype: Given a much more abundant clone one base away, this may be a read error. It is likely a read error, because the conserved phenylalanine at the end of the CDR3 is missing. The chain employs TRBV7-2 and TRBJ2-3; D is ambiguous. The CDR3 contains 12 residues. Germline CDR1 is SGHTA and CDR2 is FQGNSA. With 3 bases removed from V and 1 base from J, the gap between germline ends came to 2 bases. CDR3 in DNA: TGTGCCAGCAGCTTCGGCACAGATACGCAGTATCTT. It is translated as CASSFGTDTQYL.